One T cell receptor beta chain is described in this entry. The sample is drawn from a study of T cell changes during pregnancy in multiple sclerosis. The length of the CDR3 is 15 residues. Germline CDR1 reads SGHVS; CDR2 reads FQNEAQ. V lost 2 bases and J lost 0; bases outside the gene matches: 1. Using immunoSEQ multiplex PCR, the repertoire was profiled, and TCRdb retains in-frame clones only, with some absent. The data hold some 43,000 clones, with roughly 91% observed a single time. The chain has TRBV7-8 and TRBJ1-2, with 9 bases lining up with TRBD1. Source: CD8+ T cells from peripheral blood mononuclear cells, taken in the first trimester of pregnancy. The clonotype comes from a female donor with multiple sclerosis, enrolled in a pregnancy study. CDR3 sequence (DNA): TGTGCCAGCAGCTTAAGGGACAGGGCTAACTATGGCTACACCTTC. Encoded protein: CASSLRDRANYGYTF.